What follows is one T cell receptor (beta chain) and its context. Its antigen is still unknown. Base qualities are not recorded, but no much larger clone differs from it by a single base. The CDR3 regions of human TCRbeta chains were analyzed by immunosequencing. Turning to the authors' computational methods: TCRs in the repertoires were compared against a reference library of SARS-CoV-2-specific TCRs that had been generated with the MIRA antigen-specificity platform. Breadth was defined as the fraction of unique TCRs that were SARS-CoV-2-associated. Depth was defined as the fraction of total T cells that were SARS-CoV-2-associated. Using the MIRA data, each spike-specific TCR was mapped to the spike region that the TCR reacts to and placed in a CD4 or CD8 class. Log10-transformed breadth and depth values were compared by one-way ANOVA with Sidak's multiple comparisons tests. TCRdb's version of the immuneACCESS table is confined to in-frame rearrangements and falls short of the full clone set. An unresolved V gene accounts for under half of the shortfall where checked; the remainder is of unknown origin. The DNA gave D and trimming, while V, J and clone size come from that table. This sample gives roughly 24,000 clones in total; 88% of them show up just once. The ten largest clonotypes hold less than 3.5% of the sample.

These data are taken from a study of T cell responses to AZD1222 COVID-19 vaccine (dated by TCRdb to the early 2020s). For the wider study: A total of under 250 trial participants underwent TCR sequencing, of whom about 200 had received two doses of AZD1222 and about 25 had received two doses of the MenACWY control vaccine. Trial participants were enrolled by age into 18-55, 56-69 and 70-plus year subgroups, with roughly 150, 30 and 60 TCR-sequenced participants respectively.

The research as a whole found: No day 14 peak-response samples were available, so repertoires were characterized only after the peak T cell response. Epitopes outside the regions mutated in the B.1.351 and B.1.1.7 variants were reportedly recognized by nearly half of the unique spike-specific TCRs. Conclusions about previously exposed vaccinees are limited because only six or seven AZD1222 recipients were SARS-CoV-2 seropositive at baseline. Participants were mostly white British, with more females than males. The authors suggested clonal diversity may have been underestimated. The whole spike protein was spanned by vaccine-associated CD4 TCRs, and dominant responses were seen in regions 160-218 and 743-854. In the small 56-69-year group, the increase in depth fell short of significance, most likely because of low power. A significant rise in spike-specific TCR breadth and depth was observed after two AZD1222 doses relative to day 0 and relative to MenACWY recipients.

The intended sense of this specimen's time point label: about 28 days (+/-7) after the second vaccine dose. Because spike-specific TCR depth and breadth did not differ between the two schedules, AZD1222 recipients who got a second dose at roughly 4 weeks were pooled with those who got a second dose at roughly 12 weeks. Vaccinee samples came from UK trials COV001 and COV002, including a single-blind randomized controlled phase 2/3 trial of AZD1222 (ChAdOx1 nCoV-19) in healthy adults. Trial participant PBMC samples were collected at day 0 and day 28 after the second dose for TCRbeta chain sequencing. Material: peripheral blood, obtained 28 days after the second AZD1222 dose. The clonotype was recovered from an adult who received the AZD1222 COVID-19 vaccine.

The DNA sequence is TGTGCCAGCAGCTTAAGCCGGATTAACTACGAGCAGTACTTC. It specifies CASSLSRINYEQYF. The V gene is TRBV7-2 and the J gene is TRBJ2-7; the D gene is not confidently resolved. Including the terminal cysteine and phenylalanine, the CDR3 comprises 14 residues. This entry keeps only the CDR3 DNA: 42 bases, framed from base 1. The junction shows trimming of 2 bases on V and 3 bases on J, plus 11 bases between the germline ends. CDR1 SGHTA and CDR2 FQGNSA were looked up in the germline V gene.